This T cell receptor beta chain was sequenced in a study of T cells in Graves' hyperthyroidism and ophthalmopathy. The study's findings and limits: In simple terms, a model built on 13 V-J features told ophthalmopathy apart from stable hyperthyroidism.

This clonotype was recorded many times. No antigen is known for it. RNA transcripts provided the source from which TCR beta CDR3 regions were amplified. When the TCR CDR3 underwent first-round RT-PCR, the HTBI primer set was used. One entry per CDR3 protein, called by TCRdb with MiXCR from the multiplex PCR reads. The sample yields fewer than 700,000 distinct CDR3 sequences, 15% to 20% seen once. Per germline, CDR1 SGHTA and CDR2 FQGNSA. This CDR3 spans 15 amino acids. After removal of 3 bases from V and 7 bases from J, the junction contained 7 bases not matched to a gene. Graves' hyperthyroidism showing no ophthalmopathy progression within 18 months was considered stable. Patients were excluded because of uncontrolled infection, other autoimmune disease, pregnancy or lactation.

The chain has TRBV7-2 and TRBJ1-1, with 11 bases that match TRBD1. The sample was blood. This TCR came from a woman aged 25 to 45 with Graves' hyperthyroidism. The CDR3 nucleotides are TGTGCCAGCAGCTTCGGACAGGGGGCCCTCCGTGAAGCTTTCTTT. It yields the protein CASSFGQGALREAFF.